This T cell receptor beta chain appears in the sequencing data of a study of blood T cell repertoires in COVID-19. The table lists this clone with a few counts. Assay: immunoSEQ multiplex PCR; the TCRdb copy retains only in-frame clones and omits some. The sample includes around 170,000 clones, about nine tenths of them seen just once. CDR1 SNHLY and CDR2 FYNNEI come from the germline V gene. The CDR3 totals 13 residues. V dropped 10 bases and J dropped 4 bases, with 11 bases sitting between them. This clonotype was obtained from a woman aged 30 to 39 with acute or convalescent COVID-19. Source material: peripheral blood. The chain has TRBV2 and TRBJ1-6; perhaps TRBD1 as D (5 bases). Here the CDR3 reads CAMGLEYNSPLHF. The DNA of the CDR3 is TGTGCCATGGGACTCGAATATAATTCACCCCTCCACTTT.